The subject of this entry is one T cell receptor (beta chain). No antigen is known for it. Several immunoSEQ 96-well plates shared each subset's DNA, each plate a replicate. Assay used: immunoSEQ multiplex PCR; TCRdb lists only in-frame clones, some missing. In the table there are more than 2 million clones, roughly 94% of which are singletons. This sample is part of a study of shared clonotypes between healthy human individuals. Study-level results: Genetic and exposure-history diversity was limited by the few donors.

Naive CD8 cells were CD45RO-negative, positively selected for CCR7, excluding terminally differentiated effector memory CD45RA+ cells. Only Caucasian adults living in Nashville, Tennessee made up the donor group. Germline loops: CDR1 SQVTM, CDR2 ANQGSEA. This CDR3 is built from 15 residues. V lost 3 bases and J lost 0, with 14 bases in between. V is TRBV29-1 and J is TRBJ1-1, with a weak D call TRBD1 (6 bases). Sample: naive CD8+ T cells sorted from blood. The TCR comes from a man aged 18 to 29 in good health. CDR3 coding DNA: TGCAGCGTTGATTTTGGGACATCATTGAACACTGAAGCTTTCTTT. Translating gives CSVDFGTSLNTEAFF. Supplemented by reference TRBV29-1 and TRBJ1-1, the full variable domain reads SAVISQKPSRDICQRGTSLTIQCQVDSQVTMMFWYRQQPGQSLTLIATANQGSEATYESGFVIDKFPISRPNLTFSTLTVSNMSPEDSSIYLCSVDFGTSLNTEAFFGQGTRLTVV.